What follows describes a single TCR beta chain. Its antigen is unidentified. Per germline, CDR1 SGHRS and CDR2 YFSETQ. With 5 bases removed from V and 0 bases from J, the gap between germline ends came to 15 bases. The CDR3 has 16 residues. Libraries for TCR beta were made by quantitative 5'-RACE with molecular barcodes. Via MiXCR, TCRdb re-called the 5' RACE reads, giving one row per CDR3 protein. The sample has some 840,000 distinct CDR3 sequences, approximately 10% seen once. The source of the sample is a study of CD8 T cells in ankylosing spondylitis. The study's findings and limits: Peripheral blood held disease-linked clones only at relatively low frequency, and these were CD8+. It was reported that disease-linked clones were significantly enriched in matched ankylosing spondylitis synovial fluid. A TCR beta motif made of about eight highly homologous variants seemed typical of ankylosing spondylitis blood.

The receptor's source is a male donor with ankylosing spondylitis. The sequencing input was blood, either unsorted or a sorted T cell fraction (not recorded which). The V gene is TRBV5-1, the J gene TRBJ2-1; D is perhaps TRBD1 (7 bases). The CDR3 is CASSSEGQSSYNEQFF. The CDR3 nucleotides are TGCGCCAGCAGTTCGGAGGGACAGAGCTCCTACAATGAGCAGTTCTTC. The entire variable domain, with the rest obtained from reference TRBV5-1 and TRBJ2-1, is as follows: KAGVTQTPRYLIKTRGQQVTLSCSPISGHRSVSWYQQTPGQGLQFLFEYFSETQRNKGNFPGRFSGRQFSNSRSEMNVSTLELGDSALYLCASSSEGQSSYNEQFFGPGTRLTVL.